One T cell receptor (beta chain) is described in this entry. The antigen remains unidentified. This sample stems from a study of shared clonotypes between healthy human individuals. General observations from the study: Naive CD4 clonotypes were shared across several donors at around 5%. The rarefaction results pointed to incomplete sorted-subset sequencing despite large depth.

Assay used: immunoSEQ multiplex PCR; TCRdb lists only in-frame clones, some missing. The repertoire includes about a million clones, over 60% of them detected once, and approximately 1.5% sits in the top ten. This CDR3 contains 15 residues. Per the germline V gene, CDR1 is SGHTA and CDR2 is FQGNSA. V dropped 5 bases and J dropped 1; count of bases not matched to a gene: 3. The chain combines TRBV7-2 with TRBJ2-5; TRBD2 aligns across 11 bases. The TCR was taken from a man aged 18 to 35 in good health. Sequencing was carried out using memory CD4+ T cells sorted from blood. Subset given: CD45RA-negative fraction. The CDR3 here is CASSNSGRGQETQYF. CDR3 DNA: TGTGCCAGCAGCAATAGCGGGAGGGGCCAAGAGACCCAGTACTTC. The variable domain in full, with the rest retrieved from reference TRBV7-2 and TRBJ2-5, is GAGVSQSPSNKVTEKGKDVELRCDPISGHTALYWYRQSLGQGLEFLIYFQGNSAPDKSGLPSDRFSAERTGGSVSTLTIQRTQQEDSAVYLCASSNSGRGQETQYFGPGTRLLVL.